This record covers a single TCR beta chain. Its target is unknown. CDR3 length: 15 amino acids. The junction had 7 bases not matched to a gene; V was cut back by 6 bases and J by 5 bases. Looked up from germline, CDR1 is MNHNS and CDR2 is SASEGT. The assay was immunoSEQ multiplex PCR, and TCRdb's table has in-frame clones only and misses some. The sample has 83,000 or so clones, around 82% seen once. This entry is derived from a study of lymphopenia after photon versus proton radiotherapy. Broader study findings: After lymphocyte nadir, photon-treated repertoires showed oligoclonal expansion, especially CD8+ Temra. Photon-treated patients lost naive T cells and TCR diversity; proton-treated stayed stable.

The J gene is TRBJ2-7, the V gene TRBV6-1; TRBD2 matches 13 bases. The receptor's source is a man aged 55 to 70 with pancreatic cancer. The sequencing here drew on peripheral blood, taken from a patient treated with proton-based radiotherapy. This CDR3 reads CASSFGTSGNNEQYF. The CDR3 DNA is TGTGCCAGCAGCTTCGGGACTAGCGGGAACAACGAGCAGTACTTC.